This T cell receptor beta chain was sequenced for a study of blood T cells in healthy people across ages. The CDR3 spans 14 residues. Germline values: CDR1 LGHNA, CDR2 YNFKEQ. V lost 4 bases, J lost 4 bases, and 11 bases lay in between. Together with a sample-barcoded 5' primer, a J-beta primer mix was included in a second PCR lasting about 6 to 11 cycles. One entry per CDR3 protein, called by TCRdb with MiXCR from the 5' RACE reads. The profile covers around 850,000 distinct CDR3 sequences, with under 40% appearing a single time and 13% taken by the ten largest. The rearrangement joins TRBV4-2 to TRBJ1-3; D is unresolved. The source of this sequence is a man aged 18 to 29 in good health. The sample taken for sequencing was blood. DNA of the CDR3: TGTGCCAGCAGCCCTATCCTCATGGGAAACACCATATATTTT. This encodes CASSPILMGNTIYF.